This entry is about one T cell receptor beta chain. As yet, its antigen is unknown. The source of the sample is a study of cytomegalovirus exposure and HLA in healthy donors. The wider study: It was reported in a later analysis that the approximately 120 validation repertoires used the same platform as the 666 first-cohort repertoires.

Generated by immunoSEQ multiplex PCR, the TCRdb table keeps only in-frame clones and is missing some. The repertoire consists of 120,000 or so clones, with about 89% occurring once and the leading ten covering 2%. Among the 110 or so subjects of the validation cohort, separate from the roughly 700-subject first cohort, were the donors. General observations from the study: The study designated 160 or so TCR beta chains cytomegalovirus-associated. Reported results showed that the classifier diagnosed cytomegalovirus status with high specificity and sensitivity.

Source material: PBMCs. This TCR derives from a woman aged 18-29 years in good health and CMV-seronegative.

This CDR3 reads CASSWGADRAPGTDTQYF. In DNA form, the CDR3 reads TGTGCCAGCAGTTGGGGAGCGGATAGGGCCCCGGGCACAGATACGCAGTATTTT. The chain uses TRBV6-7 and TRBJ2-3; maybe TRBD2 (5 bases). TRBV6-7 is given ORF status, its function remaining uncertain. CDR3 length: 18 amino acids. The V end lost 4 bases, the J end lost 1 base, and 21 bases lay between the germline ends.